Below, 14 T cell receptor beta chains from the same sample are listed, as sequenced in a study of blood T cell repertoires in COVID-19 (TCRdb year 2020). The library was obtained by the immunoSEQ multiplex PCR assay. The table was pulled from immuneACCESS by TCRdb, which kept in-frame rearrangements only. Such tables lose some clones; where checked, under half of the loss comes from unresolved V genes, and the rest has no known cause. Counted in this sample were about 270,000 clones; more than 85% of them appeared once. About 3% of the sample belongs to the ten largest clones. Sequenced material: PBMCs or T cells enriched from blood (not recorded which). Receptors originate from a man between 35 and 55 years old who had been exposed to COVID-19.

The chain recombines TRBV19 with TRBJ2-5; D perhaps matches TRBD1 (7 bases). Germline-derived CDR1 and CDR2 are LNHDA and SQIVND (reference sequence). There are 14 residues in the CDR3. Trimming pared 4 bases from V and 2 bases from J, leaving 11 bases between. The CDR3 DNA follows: TGTGCCAGTAGTAACAGGGGAGGTCAAGAGACCCAGTACTTC. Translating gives CASSNRGGQETQYF.

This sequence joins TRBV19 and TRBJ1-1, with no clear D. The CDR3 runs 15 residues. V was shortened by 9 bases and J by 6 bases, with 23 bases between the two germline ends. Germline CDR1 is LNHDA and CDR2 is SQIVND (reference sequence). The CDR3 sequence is CASQPSGAWLPEAFF. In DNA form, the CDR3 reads TGTGCCAGCCAGCCCTCGGGAGCTTGGTTACCTGAAGCTTTCTTT. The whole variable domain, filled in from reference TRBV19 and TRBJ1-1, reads DGGITQSPKYLFRKEGQNVTLSCEQNLNHDAMYWYRQDPGQGLRLIYYSQIVNDFQKGDIAEGYSVSREKKESFPLTVTSAQKNPTAFYLCASQPSGAWLPEAFFGQGTRLTVV.

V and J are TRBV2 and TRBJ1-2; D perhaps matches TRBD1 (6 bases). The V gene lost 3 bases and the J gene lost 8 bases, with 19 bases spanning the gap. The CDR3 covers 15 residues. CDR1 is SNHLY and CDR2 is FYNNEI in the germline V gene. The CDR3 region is CASSEWDTPSVGYTF. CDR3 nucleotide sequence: TGTGCCAGCAGTGAGTGGGACACTCCCTCGGTGGGCTACACCTTC.

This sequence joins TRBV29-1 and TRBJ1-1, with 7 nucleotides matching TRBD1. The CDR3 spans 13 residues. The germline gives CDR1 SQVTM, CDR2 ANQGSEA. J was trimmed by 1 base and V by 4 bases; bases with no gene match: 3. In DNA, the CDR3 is TGCAGCGTTGTCAGGGGGGCGAACACTGAAGCTTTCTTT. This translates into CSVVRGANTEAFF.

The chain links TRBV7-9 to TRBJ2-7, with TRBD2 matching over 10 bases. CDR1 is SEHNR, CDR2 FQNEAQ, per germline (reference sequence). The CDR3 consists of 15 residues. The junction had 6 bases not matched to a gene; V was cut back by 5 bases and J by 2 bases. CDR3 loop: CASSGIAGGTYEQYF. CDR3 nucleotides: TGTGCCAGCAGCGGTATAGCGGGAGGTACCTACGAGCAGTACTTC.

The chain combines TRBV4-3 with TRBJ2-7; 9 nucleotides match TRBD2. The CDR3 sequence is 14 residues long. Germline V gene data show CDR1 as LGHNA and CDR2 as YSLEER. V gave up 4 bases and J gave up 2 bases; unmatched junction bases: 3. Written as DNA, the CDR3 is TGCGCCAGCAGCCCTAGCGGGGACACCTACGAGCAGTACTTC. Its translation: CASSPSGDTYEQYF.

The CDR3 here is CASNTNTDTQYF. The CDR3, as DNA: TGTGCCAGTAATACTAACACAGATACGCAGTATTTT. J is TRBJ2-3 and V is TRBV2; D uncertain. The germline V gene has CDR1 SNHLY and CDR2 FYNNEI. The CDR3 extends over 12 amino acids. The germline V and J ends were trimmed by 9 bases and 2 bases, with 9 bases remaining between them.

CDR3 nucleotide sequence: TGTGCCATCAGTGCCGATAGCGGAGGAAACACCGGGGAGCTGTTTTTT. This encodes CAISADSGGNTGELFF. The chain uses TRBV10-3 and TRBJ2-2, with D possibly being TRBD2 (6 bases). CDR1 and CDR2 from the germline V gene are ENHRY and SYGVKD. Trimming removed 4 bases from V and 2 bases from J, with 14 bases in between. The CDR3 runs 16 residues.

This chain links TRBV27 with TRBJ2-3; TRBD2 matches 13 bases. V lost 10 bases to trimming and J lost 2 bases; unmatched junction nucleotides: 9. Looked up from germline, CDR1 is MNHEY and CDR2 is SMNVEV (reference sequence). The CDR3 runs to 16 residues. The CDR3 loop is CATAKGLAGITDTQYF. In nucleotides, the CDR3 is TGTGCCACCGCTAAGGGACTAGCGGGAATCACAGATACGCAGTATTTT.

The CDR3 region has the DNA TGTGCCAGCCGGGACTTTCACTACGAGCAGTACTTC. The encoded protein is CASRDFHYEQYF. The chain couples TRBV30 to TRBJ2-7; D possibly corresponds to TRBD2 (6 bases). CDR3 length: 12 amino acids. Deletions cut 8 bases from V and 3 bases from J, with 14 bases between. Germline CDR1 GTSNPN, CDR2 SVGIG (reference sequence).

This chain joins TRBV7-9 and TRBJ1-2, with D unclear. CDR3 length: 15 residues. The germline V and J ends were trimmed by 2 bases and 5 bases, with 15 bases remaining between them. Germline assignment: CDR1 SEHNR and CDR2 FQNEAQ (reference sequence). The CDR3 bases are TGTGCCAGCAGCTTACCCCTCCGACGGGAGTATGGCTACACCTTC. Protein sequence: CASSLPLRREYGYTF.

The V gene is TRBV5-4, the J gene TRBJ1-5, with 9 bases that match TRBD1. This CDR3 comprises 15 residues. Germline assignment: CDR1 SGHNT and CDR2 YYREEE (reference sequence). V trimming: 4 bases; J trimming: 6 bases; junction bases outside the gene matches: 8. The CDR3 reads CASSPDRGRGQPQHF. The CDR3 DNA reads TGTGCCAGCAGCCCGGACAGGGGCCGGGGTCAGCCCCAGCATTTT.

The CDR3 DNA is TGTGCCAGCAGAGAGGCAGGGGGCGCGGGCGGGGAGCTGTTTTTT. It specifies CASREAGGAGGELFF. The chain links TRBV6-5 to TRBJ2-2, with 8 nucleotides matching TRBD1. V shed 6 bases, J shed 7 bases, and the junction held 10 bases outside the gene matches. CDR1 is MNHEY and CDR2 is SVGAGI in the germline V gene. The CDR3 extends over 15 amino acids.

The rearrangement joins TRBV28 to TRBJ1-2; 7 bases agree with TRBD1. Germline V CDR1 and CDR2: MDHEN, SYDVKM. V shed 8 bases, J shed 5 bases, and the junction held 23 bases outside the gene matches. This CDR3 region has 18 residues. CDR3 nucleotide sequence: TGTGCCAGCCGTCCACCCCTTGGGACAGCCAATACCTCTTATGGCTACACCTTC. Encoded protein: CASRPPLGTANTSYGYTF.